The T cell receptor beta chain described here comes from a study of blood T cell repertoires in COVID-19 (dated by TCRdb to about 2020). Regarding the study in general: Collaborator samples came from the United States, Italy and Spain and covered acute and convalescent phases of COVID-19. The prospective study material was composed of cDNA or gDNA derived from T cells, B-cell-depleted T cells, or PBMCs. The dataset comprised deeply sampled blood TCRbeta repertoires from subjects exposed to, actively infected with, or recovered from COVID-19. The repertoires were made available in a free public database intended to serve as a resource for research on the immune response to SARS-CoV-2. Samples came from the ongoing ImmuneRACE study (first 160 participants) plus 1,254 subjects from 6 global collaborators. Nearly every sample came with metadata listing a de-identified subject ID, COVID-19 status, age in years and sex. Where HLA class I and class II types were available, the types were taken from metadata supplied by the sample provider, not from assay-based typing.

This clone was counted once. Its antigen target is currently unknown. Base qualities are missing; no much larger clone stands one base away. Germline trimming amounts to 2 bases on V and 3 bases on J, with 17 as the count of junction bases outside the gene matches. Sequences SGHNT (CDR1) and YYREEE (CDR2) are obtained from the germline V gene (reference sequence). The CDR3 sequence holds 18 residues, the cysteine and phenylalanine included. The kept DNA is CDR3 alone, 54 bases in frame from the first base. The paper as a whole reports these results and caveats: The amount of clinical and demographic metadata varied by source and participant and was provided uncurated.

One collaborating source in Seattle enrolled patients during active infection and followed them longitudinally through the course of disease. The collaborating institutions used their own protocols to collect whole blood in K2EDTA tubes. For TCRbeta analysis, collaborators shipped samples as frozen whole blood, isolated PBMCs, or DNA extracted from either of those sample types. TCRbeta CDR3 regions were amplified from genomic DNA by means of the immunoSEQ Assay, a bias-controlled multiplex PCR. In the original analysis: Nucleated cell counts per sample were estimated from amplification of reference gene primers within the assay. Sequence reads were collapsed and filtered to measure the absolute abundance of every unique TCRbeta CDR3 rearrangement. For each sample, productive Simpson clonality was calculated as the square root of Simpson's diversity index across productive rearrangements. This immuneACCESS table, as held by TCRdb, lists in-frame sequences with V and J called but not all clones. Of the missing ones, under half trace to an unresolved V gene in checked studies; the others have no known cause. The V and J calls and clone size come from that table; D and trimming were worked out from the DNA. The table for this sample lists fewer than 600,000 clones; about 91% of them were counted only once. The ten largest clones represent roughly 0.9% of the sample.

Sequencing was done on a sample of peripheral blood. The receptor chain draws on TRBV5-4 and TRBJ2-7, with 7 junctional bases fitting TRBD2. The receptor comes from a man between 18 and 29 years old with COVID-19, enrolled during active disease. DNA sequence: TGTGCCAGCAGCTTAACCGGGACTAAGGTCCCAGATCGCTACGAGCAGTACTTC. It translates as CASSLTGTKVPDRYEQYF.